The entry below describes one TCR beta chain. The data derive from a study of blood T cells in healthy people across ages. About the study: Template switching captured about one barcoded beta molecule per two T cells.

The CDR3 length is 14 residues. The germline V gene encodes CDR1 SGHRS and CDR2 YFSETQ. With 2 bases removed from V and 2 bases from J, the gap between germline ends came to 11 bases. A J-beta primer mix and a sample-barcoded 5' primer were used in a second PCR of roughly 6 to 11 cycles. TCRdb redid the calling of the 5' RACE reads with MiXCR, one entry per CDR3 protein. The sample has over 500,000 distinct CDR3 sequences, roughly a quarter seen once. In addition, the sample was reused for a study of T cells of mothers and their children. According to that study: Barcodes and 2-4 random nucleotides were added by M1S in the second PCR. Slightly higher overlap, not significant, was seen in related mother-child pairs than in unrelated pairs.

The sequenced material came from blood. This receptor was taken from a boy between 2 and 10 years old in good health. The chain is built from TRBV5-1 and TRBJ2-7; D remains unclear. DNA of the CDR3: TGCGCCAGCAGCTTTTGGGGTGCTACCTACGAGCAGTACTTC. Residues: CASSFWGATYEQYF.